Shown below are 9 T cell receptor beta chains from a single sample sequenced in a study of early T cells in non-severe SARS-CoV-2 infection. MiXCR was run by TCRdb on the 5' RACE reads, yielding one entry per CDR3 protein. The profile covers about 130,000 distinct CDR3 sequences, with about 15% appearing a single time and 21% taken by the ten largest. Sequenced: whole blood. The receptors here all came from an adult who was a healthcare worker with PCR-confirmed SARS-CoV-2 infection or an uninfected control (not recorded which).

The CDR3 nucleotides read TGTGCCAGCAGCTTAGCCCCGGGACAGGGTTACCAAGAGACCCAGTACTTC. This translates into CASSLAPGQGYQETQYF. V gene TRBV7-8 combines with J gene TRBJ2-5; 9 positions agree with TRBD1. The CDR3 length is 17 residues. The V and J ends lost 0 bases and 0 bases, in that order; junction bases with no gene match: 5. Germline V gives CDR1 SGHVS, CDR2 FQNEAQ.

This clonotype was counted only a few times. The chain combines TRBV6-2 or TRBV6-3 with TRBJ1-4; TRBD1 agrees at 10 bases. The V gene's germline CDR1 is MNHEY and CDR2 SVGEGT. Unmatched junction bases numbered 13, after V lost 5 bases and J lost 7 bases. This CDR3 has 17 amino acids. CDR3 nucleotide sequence: TGTGCCAGCAGTCCTCCGATGGGACAGGGGTGGGGTGAAAAACTGTTTTTT. Translated: CASSPPMGQGWGEKLFF.

The rearrangement joins TRBV5-1 to TRBJ2-7; D ambiguous. CDR1 is SGHRS and CDR2 is YFSETQ in the germline V gene. The germline V and J ends were trimmed by 4 bases and 8 bases, with 16 bases remaining between them. This CDR3 is 13 amino acids long. CDR3 amino acids: CASSDDGMGKQYF. The CDR3 region has the DNA TGCGCCAGCAGCGACGACGGCATGGGGAAGCAGTACTTC.

Ten or more counts support this clonotype. The rearrangement links TRBV7-2 to TRBJ2-3, with D hard to call. Trimming cost V 4 bases and J 1 base, with 6 bases left between them. CDR1 is SGHTA, CDR2 FQGNSA, per germline. This CDR3 has 13 residues. The CDR3 loop reads CASSSSRTDTQYF. CDR3 DNA: TGTGCCAGCAGCTCATCTCGCACAGATACGCAGTATTTT.

The sample holds a few counts of this clonotype. This chain connects TRBV29-1 to TRBJ2-1; D may match TRBD1 or TRBD2 (5 bases each). V lost 6 bases and J 10 bases, leaving 16 bases between the germline ends. The CDR3 runs 12 residues. Germline V gives CDR1 SQVTM, CDR2 ANQGSEA. The CDR3 DNA follows: TGCAGCGTACAGCGGACCCAGGGAGAGCAGTTCTTC. It specifies CSVQRTQGEQFF.

This chain joins TRBV29-1 and TRBJ2-5; perhaps D is TRBD1 or TRBD2 (6 bases each). CDR1 is SQVTM and CDR2 is ANQGSEA in the germline V gene. V dropped 7 bases and J dropped 5 bases, with 20 bases sitting between them. The CDR3 runs to 14 residues. CDR3 DNA: TGCAGCGCCGGGAGCCGGGGGCGCGGGGAGACCCAGTACTTC. This translates into CSAGSRGRGETQYF.

The chain links TRBV5-1 to TRBJ2-2; D remains ambiguous. Germline CDR1 and CDR2: SGHRS and YFSETQ. V lost 5 bases and J lost 4, with 12 bases in between. This CDR3 comprises 14 residues. The CDR3 DNA follows: TGCGCCAGCAGAGGGTCAGACTCCACCGGGGAGCTGTTTTTT. Residues: CASRGSDSTGELFF.

This clonotype was seen a few times. V and J are TRBV30 and TRBJ1-1, with a tentative D call TRBD1 (5 bases). Germline loops: CDR1 GTSNPN, CDR2 SVGIG (reference sequence). The V gene lost 0 bases and the J gene lost 0 bases, with 11 bases spanning the gap. The CDR3 extends over 15 amino acids. For the CDR3, the DNA is TGTGCCTGGAGTGTACGAGGGACGGTGAACACTGAAGCTTTCTTT. This sequence encodes CAWSVRGTVNTEAFF.

A few counts support this clonotype. This rearrangement joins TRBV5-1 to TRBJ2-7, with D possibly being TRBD1 or TRBD2 (5 bases each). The germline CDR1 and CDR2 sequences are SGHRS and YFSETQ. The CDR3 has 12 residues. V shed 3 bases and J shed 6 bases, with 10 bases lying between them. CDR3 region: CASSWGYAEQYF. In DNA, the CDR3 is TGCGCCAGCAGCTGGGGGTACGCCGAGCAGTACTTC.